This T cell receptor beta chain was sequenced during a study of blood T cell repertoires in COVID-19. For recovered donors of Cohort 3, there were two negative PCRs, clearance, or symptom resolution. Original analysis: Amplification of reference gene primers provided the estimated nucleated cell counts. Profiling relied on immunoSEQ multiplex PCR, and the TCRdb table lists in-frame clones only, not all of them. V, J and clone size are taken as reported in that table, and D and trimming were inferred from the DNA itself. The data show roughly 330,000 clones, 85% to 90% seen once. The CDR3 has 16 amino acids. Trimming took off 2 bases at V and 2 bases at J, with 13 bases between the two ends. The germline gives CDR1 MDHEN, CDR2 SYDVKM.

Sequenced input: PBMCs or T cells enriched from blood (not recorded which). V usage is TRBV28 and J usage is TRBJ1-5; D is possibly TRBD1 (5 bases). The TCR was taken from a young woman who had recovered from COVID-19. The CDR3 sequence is CASSLTSGWGNQPQHF. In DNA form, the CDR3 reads TGTGCCAGCAGTTTAACTTCAGGGTGGGGCAATCAGCCCCAGCATTTT.